This T cell receptor (beta chain) was recovered during a study of molecular identifiers for immune sequencing clone quantification. TCRdb reprocessed the PCR reads with MiXCR, giving one entry per CDR3 protein. This sample has 50,000 to 70,000 distinct CDR3 sequences, with roughly 20% found just once. Trimming shortened V by 0 bases and J by 0 bases, and 10 bases separated the two germline ends. CDR1 is SGHVS and CDR2 is FQNEAQ in the germline V gene. The CDR3 contains 16 residues. The chain is built from TRBV7-8 and TRBJ2-3; no firm D call. The sample was naive CD8+ T cells from blood, with Jurkat cell RNA spiked in. Documented subset: FACS-sorted CD8+CD4-CCR7+CD45RA+ naive T cells. The clonotype was recovered from a human donor in good health. Some libraries in this study had Jurkat cell RNA spiked in. The CDR3 sequence is CASSLAQYTSTDTQYF. The CDR3 DNA sequence: TGTGCCAGCAGCTTAGCACAGTACACTAGCACAGATACGCAGTATTTT.